The present entry profiles one T cell receptor (beta chain) with its context. Antigen: not known. When sampled, the donors appeared nominally healthy, though they likely had unrecorded immune exposures. The CDR3 runs to 19 residues. Germline V gene lookup returns CDR1 SNHLY and CDR2 FYNNEI. V was pared by 2 bases and J by 5 bases, with 15 bases of the junction left unmatched. The PCR ran on 60 Vbeta and 13 Jbeta primers. Produced via immunoSEQ multiplex PCR; TCRdb's table is partial and in-frame only. In all, the sample yields some 46,000 clones. The data are from a study of cytomegalovirus exposure and HLA in healthy donors. Study observations and caveats: HLA alleles showed associations with 15,000 to 20,000 TCR beta sequences in a later analysis, at a 0.05 false discovery rate.

The sequenced sample was PBMCs. The chain employs TRBV2 and TRBJ1-1; 12 nucleotides line up with TRBD1. The sequence derives from a male donor in good health and CMV-seronegative. CDR3 DNA sequence: TGTGCCAGCAGTGAATCCATAACAAGGGACAGGGGGCGCGAAACTGAAGCTTTCTTT. Its translation is CASSESITRDRGRETEAFF. The whole variable domain, filled in from reference TRBV2 and TRBJ1-1, reads EPEVTQTPSHQVTQMGQEVILRCVPISNHLYFYWYRQILGQKVEFLVSFYNNEISEKSEIFDDQFSVERPDGSNFTLKIRSTKLEDSAMYFCASSESITRDRGRETEAFFGQGTRLTVV.